This TCR beta chain was captured in a study of healthy donors' naive CD4 and CD8 T cells. Broader study findings: Negatively charged CDR3s marked CD8+ lineage; positively charged CDR3s marked CD4+ lineage. Reportedly, most V and J gene segments showed naive CD4+ versus CD8+ bias.

Starting from 500 ng of total RNA, TCR libraries were made with linear amplification. Methods used by the authors: 4 or 5 healthy donors contributed roughly 72,000 sequenced TCR alpha transcripts. One entry per CDR3 protein results from TCRdb running MiXCR on the reads. What appears here as the V and J calls and clone size reflects TCRdb's work, not the paper's. This table holds around 180,000 distinct CDR3 sequences, about four fifths found once. Germline V CDR1 and CDR2: LNHDA, SQIVND (reference sequence). The CDR3 loop spans 16 amino acids. Between the trimmed V and J ends, which lost 0 bases and 4 bases, there was a span of 15 bases. Concerning this clonotype: Its antigen is unidentified.

The chain recombines TRBV19 with TRBJ1-1; D not resolved. The TCR comes from a pool of human donors in good health; the sample pools cells from several healthy donors. Source material: naive CD4+ and CD8+ T cells sorted from blood, pooled from several donors. CDR3 sequence: CASSIDRPGLGTEAFF. CDR3 nucleotides: TGTGCCAGTAGTATAGATCGGCCCGGATTGGGCACTGAAGCTTTCTTT.